This note documents a single T cell receptor (beta chain) sequence. Clones were read by immunoSEQ multiplex PCR, and TCRdb kept only the in-frame ones, dropping some. The sample contains some 37,000 clones, 80% to 95% of which appear only once. The data originate from a study of T cell changes during pregnancy in multiple sclerosis. The CDR3 consists of 16 residues. Germline lookup yields CDR1 SNHLY and CDR2 FYNNEI. Trimming shortened V by 4 bases and J by 10 bases, and 20 bases separated the two germline ends. This receptor was identified in a female donor with multiple sclerosis, enrolled in a pregnancy study. This material consisted of CD8+ T cells from peripheral blood mononuclear cells, taken after pregnancy. The chain combines TRBV2 with TRBJ1-6, with TRBD1 as a possible D gene (5 bases). CDR3 in amino acids: CASSARGEGARSPLHF. DNA of the CDR3: TGTGCCAGCAGTGCGCGGGGGGAAGGGGCCAGATCACCCCTCCACTTT.